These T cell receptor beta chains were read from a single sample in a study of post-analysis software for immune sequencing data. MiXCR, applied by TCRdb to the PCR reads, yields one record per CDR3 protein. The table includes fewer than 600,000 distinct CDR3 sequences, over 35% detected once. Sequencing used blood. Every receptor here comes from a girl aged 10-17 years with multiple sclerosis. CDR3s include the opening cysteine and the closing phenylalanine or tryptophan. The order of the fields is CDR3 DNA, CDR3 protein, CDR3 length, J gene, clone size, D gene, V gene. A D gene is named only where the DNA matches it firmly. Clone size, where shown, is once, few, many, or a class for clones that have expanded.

CDR3 DNA: TGTGCCAGCAGCCCGACAGGGGCCCGCGGCTACACCTTC; CDR3 protein: CASSPTGARGYTF; CDR3 length: 13; J gene: TRBJ1-2; clone size: few; D gene: TRBD1; V gene: TRBV6-5
CDR3 DNA: TGTGCCATCAGTGGTAGACAGGGCGTGACTGGAAACACCATATATTTT; CDR3 protein: CAISGRQGVTGNTIYF; CDR3 length: 16; J gene: TRBJ1-3; clone size: NA; D gene: TRBD1; V gene: TRBV10-3
CDR3 DNA: TGTGCCAGCAGCGGGACGGGGGGCGGTTACGAGCAGTACTTC; CDR3 protein: CASSGTGGGYEQYF; CDR3 length: 14; J gene: TRBJ2-7; clone size: NA; D gene: NA; V gene: TRBV2
CDR3 DNA: TGTGCCAGCAGCCAGGAAGGGACACCAGATACGCAGTATTTT; CDR3 protein: CASSQEGTPDTQYF; CDR3 length: 14; J gene: TRBJ2-3; clone size: NA; D gene: NA; V gene: TRBV4-2
CDR3 DNA: TGCGCCAGCAGCCAAGCCCGTGAGCAGTTCTTC; CDR3 protein: CASSQAREQFF; CDR3 length: 11; J gene: TRBJ2-1; clone size: NA; D gene: NA; V gene: TRBV4-3
CDR3 DNA: TGTGCCAGCAGTCCCAGCGGGAGCCCCAACGAGCAGTACTTC; CDR3 protein: CASSPSGSPNEQYF; CDR3 length: 14; J gene: TRBJ2-7; clone size: few; D gene: TRBD2; V gene: TRBV12-3/TRBV12-4
CDR3 DNA: TGTGCCAGCAGTTTAGGGAGTGCAACTAATGAAAAACTGTTTTTT; CDR3 protein: CASSLGSATNEKLFF; CDR3 length: 15; J gene: TRBJ1-4; clone size: NA; D gene: NA; V gene: TRBV28
CDR3 DNA: TGTGCCAGCAGTTTCTCCCGACTTCGGGAGAAGACCCAGTACTTC; CDR3 protein: CASSFSRLREKTQYF; CDR3 length: 15; J gene: TRBJ2-5; clone size: few; D gene: NA; V gene: TRBV12-3/TRBV12-4
CDR3 DNA: TGTGCCAGCAGCCCCACAGGGGGCGCTGGTCACTACGAGCAGTACTTC; CDR3 protein: CASSPTGGAGHYEQYF; CDR3 length: 16; J gene: TRBJ2-7; clone size: NA; D gene: TRBD1; V gene: TRBV5-4
CDR3 DNA: TGCAGTGCTAGGAAGACAGGGATCGAGCAGTACTTC; CDR3 protein: CSARKTGIEQYF; CDR3 length: 12; J gene: TRBJ2-7; clone size: few; D gene: TRBD1; V gene: TRBV20-1
CDR3 DNA: TGCAGACCCCTCAGGGGCACCCGGACTGAAGCTTTCTTT; CDR3 protein: CRPLRGTRTEAFF; CDR3 length: 13; J gene: TRBJ1-1; clone size: NA; D gene: NA; V gene: TRBV20-1
CDR3 DNA: TGTGCCAGCAGCTTAGAGGACGAGAACACAGATACGCAGTATTTT; CDR3 protein: CASSLEDENTDTQYF; CDR3 length: 15; J gene: TRBJ2-3; clone size: NA; D gene: NA; V gene: TRBV11-2
CDR3 DNA: TGTGCCAGCAGTTACTCGACTGGAGTGGCCGGGGGGAGGGAAGAGACCCAGTACTTC; CDR3 protein: CASSYSTGVAGGREETQYF; CDR3 length: 19; J gene: TRBJ2-5; clone size: NA; D gene: TRBD2; V gene: TRBV6-5
CDR3 DNA: TGTGCCAGCAGTGCGGATTACAATGAGCAGTTCTTC; CDR3 protein: CASSADYNEQFF; CDR3 length: 12; J gene: TRBJ2-1; clone size: NA; D gene: NA; V gene: TRBV12-3/TRBV12-4
CDR3 DNA: TGTGCCAGCAGTAACTTCATACCTACACGTACTAGCGGGAGAACAGAGGAGACCCAGTACTTC; CDR3 protein: CASSNFIPTRTSGRTEETQYF; CDR3 length: 21; J gene: TRBJ2-5; clone size: few; D gene: TRBD2; V gene: TRBV28
CDR3 DNA: TGTGCCATCAGTGAGTACGCTCCAGGGTTAGGAGGTGAAGATACGCAGTATTTT; CDR3 protein: CAISEYAPGLGGEDTQYF; CDR3 length: 18; J gene: TRBJ2-3; clone size: NA; D gene: NA; V gene: TRBV10-3
CDR3 DNA: TGTGCCAGCAGCCGGCAGGGAGGACTGATACCCTACGTGCAGTACTTC; CDR3 protein: CASSRQGGLIPYVQYF; CDR3 length: 16; J gene: TRBJ2-5; clone size: NA; D gene: NA; V gene: TRBV9
CDR3 DNA: TGTGCCAGCAGCCCGGGACAGTTTATCTACGAGCAGTACTTC; CDR3 protein: CASSPGQFIYEQYF; CDR3 length: 14; J gene: TRBJ2-7; clone size: few; D gene: TRBD1; V gene: TRBV7-9
CDR3 DNA: TGTGCCAGCAGCCCCGACGGCCTAGGGGATGAGCAGTTCTTC; CDR3 protein: CASSPDGLGDEQFF; CDR3 length: 14; J gene: TRBJ2-1; clone size: few; D gene: NA; V gene: TRBV3-1
CDR3 DNA: TGTGCCAGCAGTCCCAGTTGGCTGGAGCAGTTCTTC; CDR3 protein: CASSPSWLEQFF; CDR3 length: 12; J gene: TRBJ2-1; clone size: NA; D gene: NA; V gene: TRBV6-2/TRBV6-3
CDR3 DNA: TGCAGTGCTAGAGATAACGGGAATGAGCAGTTCTTC; CDR3 protein: CSARDNGNEQFF; CDR3 length: 12; J gene: TRBJ2-1; clone size: NA; D gene: NA; V gene: TRBV20-1
CDR3 DNA: TGCAGTGCTCCTAACCGGGACAGGTCAACCTACGAGCAGTACTTC; CDR3 protein: CSAPNRDRSTYEQYF; CDR3 length: 15; J gene: TRBJ2-7; clone size: NA; D gene: TRBD1; V gene: TRBV20-1
CDR3 DNA: TGCGCCAGCAGTGATTCAAAGTTCCGGGACAGGGCTTTAGGCGGTACGCAGTATTTT; CDR3 protein: CASSDSKFRDRALGGTQYF; CDR3 length: 19; J gene: TRBJ2-3; clone size: NA; D gene: TRBD1; V gene: TRBV10-2
CDR3 DNA: TGCGCCAGCAGCCAAGATGCTAGCGGGAGATCCTACGAGCAGTACTTC; CDR3 protein: CASSQDASGRSYEQYF; CDR3 length: 16; J gene: TRBJ2-7; clone size: few; D gene: TRBD2; V gene: TRBV4-1
CDR3 DNA: TGCAGCGTTGAACGCAGGGGGGGGTCCTACGAGCAGTACTTC; CDR3 protein: CSVERRGGSYEQYF; CDR3 length: 14; J gene: TRBJ2-7; clone size: NA; D gene: NA; V gene: TRBV29-1
CDR3 DNA: TGTGCCAGCAGCTTAAGTTGGGAAGCTGGTGGATCCTACGAGCAGTACTTC; CDR3 protein: CASSLSWEAGGSYEQYF; CDR3 length: 17; J gene: TRBJ2-7; clone size: NA; D gene: NA; V gene: TRBV7-9
CDR3 DNA: TGTGCCACCAGTGATGGTGGGACTGAAGCTTTCTTT; CDR3 protein: CATSDGGTEAFF; CDR3 length: 12; J gene: TRBJ1-1; clone size: few; D gene: NA; V gene: TRBV24-1
CDR3 DNA: TGTGCCAGCAGCCAAGAGTCGGACACAGATACGCAGTATTTT; CDR3 protein: CASSQESDTDTQYF; CDR3 length: 14; J gene: TRBJ2-3; clone size: NA; D gene: NA; V gene: TRBV4-2
CDR3 DNA: TGCAGCGTTCAGGGGGCCGAATGCTACGAGCAGTACTTC; CDR3 protein: CSVQGAECYEQYF; CDR3 length: 13; J gene: TRBJ2-7; clone size: NA; D gene: TRBD1; V gene: TRBV29-1
CDR3 DNA: TGTGCCTGGAGTGTACGGACATCTAAGCAGTTCTTC; CDR3 protein: CAWSVRTSKQFF; CDR3 length: 12; J gene: TRBJ2-1; clone size: NA; D gene: NA; V gene: TRBV30
CDR3 DNA: TGTGCCAGCAGCGGGATTAGCACAGATACGCAGTATTTT; CDR3 protein: CASSGISTDTQYF; CDR3 length: 13; J gene: TRBJ2-3; clone size: NA; D gene: NA; V gene: TRBV6-6
CDR3 DNA: TGTGCCAGCAGTTACTCATGGGCTAACTATGGCTACACCTTC; CDR3 protein: CASSYSWANYGYTF; CDR3 length: 14; J gene: TRBJ1-2; clone size: NA; D gene: NA; V gene: TRBV6-5
CDR3 DNA: TGTGCCAGCAGCTGGCCGGACAGGGGCGTCTACGAGCAGTACTTC; CDR3 protein: CASSWPDRGVYEQYF; CDR3 length: 15; J gene: TRBJ2-7; clone size: NA; D gene: TRBD1; V gene: TRBV7-9
CDR3 DNA: TGCGCCAGCAGCTCGCTCCCCGGCAGGGAGGACGACGAGCAGTACTTC; CDR3 protein: CASSSLPGREDDEQYF; CDR3 length: 16; J gene: TRBJ2-7; clone size: NA; D gene: NA; V gene: TRBV5-1
CDR3 DNA: TGTGCCAGCAGTCTTATTTCCGGGTCTTACTCCTACAATGAGCAGTTCTTC; CDR3 protein: CASSLISGSYSYNEQFF; CDR3 length: 17; J gene: TRBJ2-1; clone size: NA; D gene: NA; V gene: TRBV14
CDR3 DNA: TGTGCCACACAACAGGACCTGAATCCGACAGATACGCAGTATTTT; CDR3 protein: CATQQDLNPTDTQYF; CDR3 length: 15; J gene: TRBJ2-3; clone size: NA; D gene: NA; V gene: TRBV12-3/TRBV12-4
CDR3 DNA: TGTGCCAGCAGTTCCGGGACTCCTAATGAGCAGTACTTC; CDR3 protein: CASSSGTPNEQYF; CDR3 length: 13; J gene: TRBJ2-7; clone size: NA; D gene: NA; V gene: TRBV6-5
CDR3 DNA: TGTGCCAGCCGGGGACAGGGCTACGAGCAGTACTTC; CDR3 protein: CASRGQGYEQYF; CDR3 length: 12; J gene: TRBJ2-7; clone size: many; D gene: TRBD1; V gene: TRBV27
CDR3 DNA: TGTGGGCTACAGCGATTGTTGAACAATGAGCAGTTCTTC; CDR3 protein: CGLQRLLNNEQFF; CDR3 length: 13; J gene: TRBJ2-1; clone size: NA; D gene: NA; V gene: TRBV12-3/TRBV12-4
CDR3 DNA: TGCAGCGCTCCCCCGCGGGAAGAGACCCAGTACTTC; CDR3 protein: CSAPPREETQYF; CDR3 length: 12; J gene: TRBJ2-5; clone size: few; D gene: NA; V gene: TRBV29-1
CDR3 DNA: TGCAGTGCTAGAGGGGCCGTGTCGGGGGCGAGTAGTGAAAAACTGTTTTTT; CDR3 protein: CSARGAVSGASSEKLFF; CDR3 length: 17; J gene: TRBJ1-4; clone size: NA; D gene: NA; V gene: TRBV20-1
CDR3 DNA: TGCAGTGCGCTTGGACTAGCGGGAGACAACGAGCAGTACTTC; CDR3 protein: CSALGLAGDNEQYF; CDR3 length: 14; J gene: TRBJ2-7; clone size: NA; D gene: TRBD2; V gene: TRBV20-1
CDR3 DNA: TGTGCCAGCAGTTTAACCCGGACAGTCCCAGATACGCAGTATTTT; CDR3 protein: CASSLTRTVPDTQYF; CDR3 length: 15; J gene: TRBJ2-3; clone size: NA; D gene: NA; V gene: TRBV12-3/TRBV12-4
CDR3 DNA: TGTGCCAGCAGCCCATACCCTGGGGCCAACGTCCTGACTTTC; CDR3 protein: CASSPYPGANVLTF; CDR3 length: 14; J gene: TRBJ2-6; clone size: few; D gene: NA; V gene: TRBV7-2
CDR3 DNA: TGTGCCAGCGTGCGGGAGGGAGGCGGGGAGCTGTTTTTT; CDR3 protein: CASVREGGGELFF; CDR3 length: 13; J gene: TRBJ2-2; clone size: NA; D gene: TRBD2; V gene: TRBV9
CDR3 DNA: TGCGCCAGCAGCCTTCCGTTGGACAATGAGCAGTTCTTC; CDR3 protein: CASSLPLDNEQFF; CDR3 length: 13; J gene: TRBJ2-1; clone size: NA; D gene: NA; V gene: TRBV5-1
CDR3 DNA: TGTGCCAGCAGCTTAAATGCGGCAGATACGCAGTATTTT; CDR3 protein: CASSLNAADTQYF; CDR3 length: 13; J gene: TRBJ2-3; clone size: NA; D gene: NA; V gene: TRBV7-3
CDR3 DNA: TGCAGCGTTGAACACGAGAACTATGGCTACACCTTC; CDR3 protein: CSVEHENYGYTF; CDR3 length: 12; J gene: TRBJ1-2; clone size: few; D gene: NA; V gene: TRBV29-1
CDR3 DNA: TGTGCCAGCAGTTACCATCAGGGCGGTGGAGCCTACGAGCAGTACTTC; CDR3 protein: CASSYHQGGGAYEQYF; CDR3 length: 16; J gene: TRBJ2-7; clone size: NA; D gene: NA; V gene: TRBV6-2/TRBV6-3
CDR3 DNA: TGTGCCAGTTCCAAGGGGGGCAGGAGATCCCAGCATTTT; CDR3 protein: CASSKGGRRSQHF; CDR3 length: 13; J gene: TRBJ1-5; clone size: once; D gene: NA; V gene: TRBV12-3/TRBV12-4
CDR3 DNA: TGCAGCGTCACACCGGGAGCCTCCTACGAGCAGTACTTC; CDR3 protein: CSVTPGASYEQYF; CDR3 length: 13; J gene: TRBJ2-7; clone size: few; D gene: NA; V gene: TRBV29-1
CDR3 DNA: TGTGCCAGCAGTTCCCCCCGGACTAGCGGGAGTTATTCGGATACGCAGTATTTT; CDR3 protein: CASSSPRTSGSYSDTQYF; CDR3 length: 18; J gene: TRBJ2-3; clone size: NA; D gene: TRBD2; V gene: TRBV27
CDR3 DNA: TGTGCCACCAGCAGAGATCCGGGGTGGGCGGAGCAGTACTTC; CDR3 protein: CATSRDPGWAEQYF; CDR3 length: 14; J gene: TRBJ2-5; clone size: NA; D gene: NA; V gene: TRBV15
CDR3 DNA: TGTGCCAGCAGTCCTAACTTGCCCACAGATACGCAGTATTTT; CDR3 protein: CASSPNLPTDTQYF; CDR3 length: 14; J gene: TRBJ2-3; clone size: NA; D gene: NA; V gene: TRBV12-3/TRBV12-4
CDR3 DNA: TGCAGTGCTAGGCCCGAAGCCTACGAGCAGTACTTC; CDR3 protein: CSARPEAYEQYF; CDR3 length: 12; J gene: TRBJ2-7; clone size: once; D gene: NA; V gene: TRBV20-1
CDR3 DNA: TGTGCCACCAGCAGACAGGGAAAGGGGACGGGGGAGACCCAGTACTTC; CDR3 protein: CATSRQGKGTGETQYF; CDR3 length: 16; J gene: TRBJ2-5; clone size: NA; D gene: NA; V gene: TRBV15
CDR3 DNA: TGTGCCAGCAGTCAAGGGACAGTATTACGCTCCTATAATTCACCCCTCCACTTT; CDR3 protein: CASSQGTVLRSYNSPLHF; CDR3 length: 18; J gene: TRBJ1-6; clone size: NA; D gene: TRBD1; V gene: TRBV6-1
CDR3 DNA: TGTGCCAGCAGTTTATCTGACGGAAACACTGAAGCTTTCTTT; CDR3 protein: CASSLSDGNTEAFF; CDR3 length: 14; J gene: TRBJ1-1; clone size: NA; D gene: NA; V gene: TRBV28
CDR3 DNA: TGTGCCAGCACCGGACAGAATCTTGATAGCAATCAGCCCCAGCATTTT; CDR3 protein: CASTGQNLDSNQPQHF; CDR3 length: 16; J gene: TRBJ1-5; clone size: NA; D gene: NA; V gene: TRBV6-1
CDR3 DNA: TGTGCCAGCAGTGACTGTGGGGCCCACGGCCAAGAGACCCAGTACTTC; CDR3 protein: CASSDCGAHGQETQYF; CDR3 length: 16; J gene: TRBJ2-5; clone size: NA; D gene: NA; V gene: TRBV6-5